This TCR beta chain was sequenced for a study of shared clonotypes between healthy human individuals (dated by TCRdb to about 2020). Notes on the research overall: A few men and a couple of women, aged 18 to 49 years, made up the cohort. For each donor, CD4 naive and CD4 memory were each run on three plates, CD8 naive on two plates, and CD8 memory on one plate. To estimate repertoire size and how much clonotypes are shared between individuals, the study performed deep sequencing of blood TCR repertoires from a few healthy adults. To increase sequencing depth and limit assay-specific biases, TCR repertoire library preparation and sequencing were carried out by different laboratories using diverse techniques. Each donor's leukapheresis produced roughly between roughly 0.85 and 10 billion PBMCs. The paper's findings and limits, for the study overall: Rarefaction of sorted-subset datasets indicated incomplete sequencing despite the large sequencing depth. Higher generation probabilities were observed for clonotypes shared by all four sorted-subset donors than for non-shared clonotypes. The small number of donors limited the genetic and exposure-history diversity represented. Pairwise subsampling indicated that sequencing depth was expected to affect the degree of clonotype sharing among donors. Sampling was limited to blood, and TCR repertoires in tissue likely differ from TCR repertoires in blood. Naive subsets generally had larger estimated clonotype richness than memory subsets. Sharing across several donors was observed for roughly 5% of naive CD4, about 4% of naive CD8, roughly 2.4% of memory CD4, and around 0.42% of memory CD8 clonotypes.

To note about this clone: Its antigen is not yet known. No quality values exist for individual bases; no much larger clone is one base distant.

Healthy HIV-negative adults with no recently reported acute infections or vaccinations were included as donors. All donors were Caucasian adults living in Nashville, Tennessee, USA. CD4+ T cells were enriched by magnetic negative selection, after which naive cells were positively selected on CD45RA and the negative fraction was taken as the memory subset. After blood collection by leukapheresis, PBMCs were isolated using Ficoll-Histopaque density gradient centrifugation and then cryopreserved in the vapor phase of liquid nitrogen. Analytical flow cytometry was used to check the purity and quantity of each magnetically sorted T cell population. From each sorted fraction, genomic DNA was isolated and quantified by UV absorbance on a Nanodrop 2000c. Using the deep immunoSEQ assay, multiplex PCR amplified TCR CDR3 regions from genomic DNA. Genomic DNA extracted from each cell subset was distributed evenly over all wells of several immunoSEQ 96-well plates, and each plate served as one replicate. For sorted subsets, 200 to 250 ng genomic DNA, equal to 30,000 or so T cell genomes, was loaded into each replicate PCR. Purified libraries were measured with a Qubit 3.0 fluorometer, size-checked on a Bioanalyzer 2100, and measured again with the KAPA Library Quantification kit. Every immunoSEQ 96-well plate was sequenced on a separate single-read 150-cycle Illumina NextSeq 550 flow cell. Regarding the original processing steps: Because the immunoSEQ output held only junctional sequences and lacked quality scores, the filtering could not match the filtering applied to full-length reads. Sequences were annotated with PyIR, a Python wrapper for IgBLAST v1.9, using IMGT germline references to assign V/J genes and CDR3. Any read was removed if the V/J assignment was weak (E-value above 1e-6), the CDR3 was missing, or the read contained stop codons, out-of-frame junctions, or ambiguous translated residues. V3J clonotypes were defined by identical inferred V gene, J gene, and CDR3 amino acid sequence. Percentage overlap between repertoires was calculated by dividing the number of shared unique clonotypes by the size of the smaller repertoire. Richness of each repertoire was evaluated using RTK rarefaction, the Chao1 estimator, and Recon v2.1 estimates of unobserved clonotypes. For all TCRbeta clonotypes obtained by the gDNA method from a handful of donors, generation probabilities were computed with OLGA. Drawn from immuneACCESS, this table holds only the in-frame rearrangements with V and J called that TCRdb kept. Clones are partly lost; checked studies trace under half to an unresolved V gene and leave the rest unexplained. Clone size and V and J calls were adopted from that table, with D and trimming inferred from the DNA. This sample has 2 million or so clones in its table, and 95% of those were observed once. The ten largest account for 0.13% of the sample.

CDR1 and CDR2 are read off the germline V gene (reference sequence) as SGHNT and YYREEE. The CDR3 measures 14 amino acids from cysteine to phenylalanine. Of all the DNA, just the CDR3 is kept, 42 bases in frame from base 1. Trimming leaves V shorter by 5 bases and J shorter by 4 bases, with the junction holding 7 bases beyond the gene matches. This clonotype was obtained from a man between 18 and 29 years old in good health. Sequenced sample: naive CD4+ T cells sorted from blood. The cell subset or site label for this specimen denotes: CD45RA+ positively selected. The chain employs TRBV5-4 and TRBJ1-2; 8 middle bases align to TRBD1. The DNA reads as follows: TGTGCCAGCAGACCCGACAGGGGAACCTATGGCTACACCTTC. Translated, it reads CASRPDRGTYGYTF.